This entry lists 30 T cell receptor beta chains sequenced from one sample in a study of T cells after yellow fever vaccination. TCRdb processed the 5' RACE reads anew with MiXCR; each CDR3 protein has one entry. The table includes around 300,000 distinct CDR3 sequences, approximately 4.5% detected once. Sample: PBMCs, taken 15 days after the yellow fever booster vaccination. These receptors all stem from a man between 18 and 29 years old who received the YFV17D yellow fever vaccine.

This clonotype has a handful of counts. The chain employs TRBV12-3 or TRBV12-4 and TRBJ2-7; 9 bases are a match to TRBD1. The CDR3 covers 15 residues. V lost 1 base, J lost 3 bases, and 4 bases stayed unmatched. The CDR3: CASSLEGGQGYEQYF. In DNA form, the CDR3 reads TGTGCCAGCAGTTTAGAGGGGGGACAGGGCTACGAGCAGTACTTC.

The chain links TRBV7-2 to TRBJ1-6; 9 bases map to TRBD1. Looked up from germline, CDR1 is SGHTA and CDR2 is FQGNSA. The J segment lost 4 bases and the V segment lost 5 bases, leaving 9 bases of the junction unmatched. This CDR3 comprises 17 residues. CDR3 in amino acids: CASSPVLTGGYNSPLHF. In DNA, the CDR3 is TGTGCCAGCAGCCCCGTTTTGACAGGGGGGTATAATTCACCCCTCCACTTT. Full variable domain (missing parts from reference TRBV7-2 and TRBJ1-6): GAGVSQSPSNKVTEKGKDVELRCDPISGHTALYWYRQSLGQGLEFLIYFQGNSAPDKSGLPSDRFSAERTGGSVSTLTIQRTQQEDSAVYLCASSPVLTGGYNSPLHFGNGTRLTVT.

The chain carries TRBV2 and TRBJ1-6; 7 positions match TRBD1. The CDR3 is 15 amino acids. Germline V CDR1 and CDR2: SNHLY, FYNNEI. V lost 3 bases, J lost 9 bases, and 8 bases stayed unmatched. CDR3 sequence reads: CASSEQTGFGSPLHF. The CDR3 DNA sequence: TGTGCCAGCAGTGAGCAGACAGGGTTTGGTTCACCCCTCCACTTT. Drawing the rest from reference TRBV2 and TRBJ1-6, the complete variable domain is EPEVTQTPSHQVTQMGQEVILRCVPISNHLYFYWYRQILGQKVEFLVSFYNNEISEKSEIFDDQFSVERPDGSNFTLKIRSTKLEDSAMYFCASSEQTGFGSPLHFGNGTRLTVT.

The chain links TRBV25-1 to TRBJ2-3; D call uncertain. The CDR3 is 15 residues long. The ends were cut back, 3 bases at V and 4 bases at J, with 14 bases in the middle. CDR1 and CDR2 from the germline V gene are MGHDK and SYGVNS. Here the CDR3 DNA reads TGTGCCAGCAGTGATATGGAGAAGCAGGCAGATACGCAGTATTTT. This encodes CASSDMEKQADTQYF. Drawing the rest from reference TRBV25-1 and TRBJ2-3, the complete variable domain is EADIYQTPRYLVIGTGKKITLECSQTMGHDKMYWYQQDPGMELHLIHYSYGVNSTEKGDLSSESTVSRIRTEHFPLTLESARPSHTSQYLCASSDMEKQADTQYFGPGTRLTVL.

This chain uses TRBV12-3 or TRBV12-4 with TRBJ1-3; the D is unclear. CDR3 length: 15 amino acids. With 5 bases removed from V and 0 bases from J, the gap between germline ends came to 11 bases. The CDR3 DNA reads TGTGCCAGCAGTCAAGGACGCTACTCTGGAAACACCATATATTTT. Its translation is CASSQGRYSGNTIYF.

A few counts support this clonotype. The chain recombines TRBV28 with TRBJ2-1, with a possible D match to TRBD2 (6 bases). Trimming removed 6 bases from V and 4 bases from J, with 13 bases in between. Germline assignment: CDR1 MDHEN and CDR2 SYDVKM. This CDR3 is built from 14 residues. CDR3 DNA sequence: TGTGCCAGCAGATCTCCGGGACTTTACAATGAGCAGTTCTTC. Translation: CASRSPGLYNEQFF.

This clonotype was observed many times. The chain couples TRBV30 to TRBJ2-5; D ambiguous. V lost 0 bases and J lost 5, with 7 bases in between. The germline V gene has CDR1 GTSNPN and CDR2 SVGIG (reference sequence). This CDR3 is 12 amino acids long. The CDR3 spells CAWSVLGETQYF. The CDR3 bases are TGTGCCTGGAGTGTACTCGGGGAGACCCAGTACTTC.

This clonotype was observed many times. Written as DNA, the CDR3 is TGTGCCAGCAGCTTAGCCGCCAGCGAAAGCTACAATGAGCAGTTCTTC. Amino acids: CASSLAASESYNEQFF. The chain uses TRBV7-2 and TRBJ2-1; unclear D gene. The V gene lost 0 bases and the J gene lost 3 bases, with 12 bases spanning the gap. CDR3 length equals 16 residues. Germline values: CDR1 SGHTA, CDR2 FQGNSA.

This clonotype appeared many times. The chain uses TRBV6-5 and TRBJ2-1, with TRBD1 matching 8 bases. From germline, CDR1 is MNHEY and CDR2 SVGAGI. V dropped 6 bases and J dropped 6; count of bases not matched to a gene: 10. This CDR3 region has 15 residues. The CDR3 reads CASSSQGALGNEQFF. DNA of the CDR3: TGTGCCAGCAGCTCCCAGGGGGCGCTTGGCAATGAGCAGTTCTTC.

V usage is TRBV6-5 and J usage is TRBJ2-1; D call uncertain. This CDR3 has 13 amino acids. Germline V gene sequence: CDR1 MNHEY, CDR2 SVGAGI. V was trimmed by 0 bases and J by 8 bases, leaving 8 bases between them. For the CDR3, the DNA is TGTGCCAGCAGTTACTCGGTCACGCATGAGCAGTTCTTC. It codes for CASSYSVTHEQFF.

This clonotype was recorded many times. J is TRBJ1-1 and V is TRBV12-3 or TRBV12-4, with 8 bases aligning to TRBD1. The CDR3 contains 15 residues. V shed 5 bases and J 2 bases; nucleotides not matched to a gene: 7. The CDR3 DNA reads TGTGCCAGCAGTCTCCGGGACAGGAGTAACACTGAAGCTTTCTTT. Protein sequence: CASSLRDRSNTEAFF.

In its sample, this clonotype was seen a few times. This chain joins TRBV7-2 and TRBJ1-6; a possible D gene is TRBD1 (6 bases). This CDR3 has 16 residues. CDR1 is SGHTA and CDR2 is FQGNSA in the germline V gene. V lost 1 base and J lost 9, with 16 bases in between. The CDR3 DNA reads TGTGCCAGCAGCTTAGGTGGGGGGCGAGCGGTTTCACCCCTCCACTTT. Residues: CASSLGGGRAVSPLHF.

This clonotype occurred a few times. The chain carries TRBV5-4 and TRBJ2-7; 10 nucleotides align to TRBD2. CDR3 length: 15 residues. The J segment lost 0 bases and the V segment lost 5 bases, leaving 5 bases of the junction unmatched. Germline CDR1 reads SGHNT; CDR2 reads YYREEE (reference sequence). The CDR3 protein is CASSSLAGTSYEQYF. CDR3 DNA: TGTGCCAGCAGTTCACTAGCGGGGACCTCCTACGAGCAGTACTTC.

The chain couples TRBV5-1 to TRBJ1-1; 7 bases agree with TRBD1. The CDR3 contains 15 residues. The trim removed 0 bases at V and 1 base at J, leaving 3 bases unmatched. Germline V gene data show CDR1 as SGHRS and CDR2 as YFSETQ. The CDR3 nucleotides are TGCGCCAGCAGCTTGGAAGGGGGCGGGAACACTGAAGCTTTCTTT. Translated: CASSLEGGGNTEAFF.

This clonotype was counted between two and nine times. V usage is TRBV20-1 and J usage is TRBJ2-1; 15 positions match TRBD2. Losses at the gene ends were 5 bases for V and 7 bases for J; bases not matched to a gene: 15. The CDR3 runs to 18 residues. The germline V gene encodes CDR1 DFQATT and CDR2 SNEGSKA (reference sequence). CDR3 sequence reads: CSAGGWTSGGARMNEQFF. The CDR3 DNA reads TGCAGTGCTGGGGGATGGACTAGCGGGGGGGCTAGGATGAATGAGCAGTTCTTC.

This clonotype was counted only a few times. Here the CDR3 reads CASSIRDRETYEQYF. In DNA, the CDR3 is TGTGCCAGCAGTATCCGGGACAGAGAAACCTACGAGCAGTACTTC. The chain uses TRBV28 and TRBJ2-7; the match to TRBD1 covers 7 bases. V was pared by 5 bases and J by 2 bases, with 9 bases of the junction left unmatched. CDR3 length equals 15 residues. Germline V CDR1 and CDR2: MDHEN, SYDVKM.

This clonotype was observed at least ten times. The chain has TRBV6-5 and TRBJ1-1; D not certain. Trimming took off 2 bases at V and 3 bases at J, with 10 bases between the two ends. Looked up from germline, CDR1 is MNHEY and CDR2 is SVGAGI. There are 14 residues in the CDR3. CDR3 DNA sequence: TGTGCCAGCAGTTACGGGATCGATTACACTGAAGCTTTCTTT. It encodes CASSYGIDYTEAFF.

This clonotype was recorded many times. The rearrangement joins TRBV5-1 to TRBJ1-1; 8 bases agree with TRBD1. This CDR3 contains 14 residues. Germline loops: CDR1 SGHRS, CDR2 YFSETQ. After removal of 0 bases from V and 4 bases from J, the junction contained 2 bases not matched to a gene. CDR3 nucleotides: TGCGCCAGCAGCTTGGGGACAGGGACCACTGAAGCTTTCTTT. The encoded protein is CASSLGTGTTEAFF.

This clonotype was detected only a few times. This CDR3 is CASRTGLEAFF. In DNA, the CDR3 is TGTGCCAGCAGAACCGGGCTAGAAGCTTTCTTT. The V gene is TRBV12-3 or TRBV12-4, the J gene TRBJ1-1; D unclear. V lost 6 bases to trimming and J lost 8 bases, with 10 bases between them. CDR3 length: 11 amino acids.

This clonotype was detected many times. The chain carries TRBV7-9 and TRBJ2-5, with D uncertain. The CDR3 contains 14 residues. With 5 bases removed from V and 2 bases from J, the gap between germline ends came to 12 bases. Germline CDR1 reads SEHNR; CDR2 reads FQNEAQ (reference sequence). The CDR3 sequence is CASSQATSQETQYF. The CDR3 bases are TGTGCCAGCAGCCAAGCAACCTCTCAAGAGACCCAGTACTTC.

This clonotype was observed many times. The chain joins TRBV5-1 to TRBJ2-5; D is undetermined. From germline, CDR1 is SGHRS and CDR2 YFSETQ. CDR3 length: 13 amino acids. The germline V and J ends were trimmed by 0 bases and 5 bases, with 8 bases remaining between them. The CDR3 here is CASSLVGLETQYF. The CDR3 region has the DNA TGCGCCAGCAGCTTGGTCGGGTTGGAGACCCAGTACTTC.

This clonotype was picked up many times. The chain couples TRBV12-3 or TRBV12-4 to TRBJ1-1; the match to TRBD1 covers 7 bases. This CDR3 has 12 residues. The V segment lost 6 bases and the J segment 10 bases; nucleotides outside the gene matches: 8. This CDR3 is CASRRGQTGAFF. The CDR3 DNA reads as TGTGCCAGCAGAAGGGGACAGACGGGAGCTTTCTTT.

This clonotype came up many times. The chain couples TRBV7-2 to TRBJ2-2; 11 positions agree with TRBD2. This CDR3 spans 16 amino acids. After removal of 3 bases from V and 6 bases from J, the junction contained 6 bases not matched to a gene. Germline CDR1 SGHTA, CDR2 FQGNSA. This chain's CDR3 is CASSFSGGAVPGELFF. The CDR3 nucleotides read TGTGCCAGCAGCTTTAGCGGGGGGGCGGTCCCCGGGGAGCTGTTTTTT.

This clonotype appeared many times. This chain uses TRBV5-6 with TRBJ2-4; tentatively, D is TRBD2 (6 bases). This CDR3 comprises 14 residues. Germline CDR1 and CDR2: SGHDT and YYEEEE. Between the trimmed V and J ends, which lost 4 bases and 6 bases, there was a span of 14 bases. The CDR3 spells CASSPWGVTNIQYF. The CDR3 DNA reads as TGTGCCAGCAGCCCATGGGGGGTTACAAACATTCAGTACTTC.

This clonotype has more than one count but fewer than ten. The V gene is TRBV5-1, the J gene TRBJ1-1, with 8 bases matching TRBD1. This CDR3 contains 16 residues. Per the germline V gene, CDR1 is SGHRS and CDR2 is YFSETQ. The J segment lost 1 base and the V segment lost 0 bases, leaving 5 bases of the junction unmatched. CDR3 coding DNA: TGCGCCAGCAGCTTGGTCAGGGGGCTGAGGAACACTGAAGCTTTCTTT. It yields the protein CASSLVRGLRNTEAFF.

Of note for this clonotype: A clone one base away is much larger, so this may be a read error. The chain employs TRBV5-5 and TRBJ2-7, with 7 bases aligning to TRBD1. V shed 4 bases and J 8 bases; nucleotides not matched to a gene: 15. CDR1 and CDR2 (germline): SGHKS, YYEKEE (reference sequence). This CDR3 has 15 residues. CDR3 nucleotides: TGTGCCAGCAGCCCCCGCGACAGGGTCTTAATGAAGCAGTACGTC. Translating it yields CASSPRDRVLMKQYV.

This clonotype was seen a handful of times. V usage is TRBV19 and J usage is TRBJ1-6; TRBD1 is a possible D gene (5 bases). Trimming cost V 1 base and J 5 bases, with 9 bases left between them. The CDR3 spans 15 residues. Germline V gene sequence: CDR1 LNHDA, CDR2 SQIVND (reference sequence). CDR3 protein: CASSIGTKNNSPLHF. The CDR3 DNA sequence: TGTGCCAGTAGTATAGGGACAAAGAATAATTCACCCCTCCACTTT. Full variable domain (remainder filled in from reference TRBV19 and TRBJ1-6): DGGITQSPKYLFRKEGQNVTLSCEQNLNHDAMYWYRQDPGQGLRLIYYSQIVNDFQKGDIAEGYSVSREKKESFPLTVTSAQKNPTAFYLCASSIGTKNNSPLHFGNGTRLTVT.

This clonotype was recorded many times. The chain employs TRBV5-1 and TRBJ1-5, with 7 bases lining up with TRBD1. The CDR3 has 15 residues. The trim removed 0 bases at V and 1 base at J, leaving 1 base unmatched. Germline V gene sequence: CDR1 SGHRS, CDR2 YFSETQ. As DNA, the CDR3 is TGCGCCAGCAGCTTGGAGGGACAGAGCAATCAGCCCCAGCATTTT. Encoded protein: CASSLEGQSNQPQHF.

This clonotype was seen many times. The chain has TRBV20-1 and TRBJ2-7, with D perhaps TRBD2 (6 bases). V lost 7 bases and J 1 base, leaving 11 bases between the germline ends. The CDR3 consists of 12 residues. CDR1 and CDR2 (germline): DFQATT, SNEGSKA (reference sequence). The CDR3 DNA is TGCAGTGTCGGGAGTCAGTCCTACGAGCAGTACTTC. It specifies CSVGSQSYEQYF.

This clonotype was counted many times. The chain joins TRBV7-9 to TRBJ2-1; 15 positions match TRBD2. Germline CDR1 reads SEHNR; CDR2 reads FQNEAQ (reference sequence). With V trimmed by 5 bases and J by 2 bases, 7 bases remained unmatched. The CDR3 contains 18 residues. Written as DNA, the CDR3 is TGTGCCAGCAGCCCGGGGACTAGCGGGGGGCCAGCCTACAATGAGCAGTTCTTC. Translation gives CASSPGTSGGPAYNEQFF.